These T cell receptor beta chains were read from a single sample in a study of shared T cell receptors in the human thymus. Assay used: immunoSEQ multiplex PCR; TCRdb lists only in-frame clones, some missing. The top ten clones hold approximately 0.01% of a sample with about 660,000 clones, 70% to 90% of them seen once. These data also formed part of another study, on human thymus T cells.

The sequencing sample was made of thymocytes. These receptors all come from a boy younger than two with a congenital heart defect. Both conserved end residues are part of each CDR3. The D gene is left open where the match is weak. Rows may omit the clone size; those that give it use once, few, many or a size class.

>TRBV15|-|TRBJ1-5|-
TGCGCCACCAGCAGGGTACAGGGCTACAATCAGCCCCAGCATTTT
CATSRVQGYNQPQHF
>TRBV27|-|TRBJ1-1|TRBD1
TGTGCCAGCAGTCCCCGGGACAGGGGTGTCCCTGAAGCTTTCTTT
CASSPRDRGVPEAFF
>TRBV28|-|TRBJ1-2|-
TGTGCCAGCAGTTTATGCAGAGGACTGGGGTATGGCTACACTTTC
CASSLCRGLGYGYTF
>TRBV29-1|-|TRBJ2-7|TRBD1
TGCAGCCCAGGAGGACAGGCAGGTAACGAGCAGTACTTC
CSPGGQAGNEQYF
>TRBV9|-|TRBJ2-7|TRBD1
TGTGCCAGCAGCGTAGCCGTTACAGGGGACGAGCAGTACTTC
CASSVAVTGDEQYF
>TRBV6-5|-|TRBJ2-7|TRBD2
TGTGCCAGCAGATTGACTAGCGGGAGTCCCTACGAGCAGTACTTC
CASRLTSGSPYEQYF
>TRBV4-1|-|TRBJ2-4|-
TGCGCCAGCAGCCAGTTTACAGGGCCCGGGGGGAACATTCAGTACTTC
CASSQFTGPGGNIQYF
>TRBV11-2|-|TRBJ2-3|TRBD2
TGTGCCAGCAGCTTAGAGCGTGGGACTAGCGGGAGTGGCACAGATACGCAGTATTTT
CASSLERGTSGSGTDTQYF
>TRBV5-6|-|TRBJ2-6|-
TGTGCCAGCAGCTATGGGGCCTCTGGGGCCAACGTCCTGACTTTC
CASSYGASGANVLTF
>TRBV11-2|-|TRBJ2-1|-
TGTGCCAGCAGCCCAAAGGGAGGTCAGGCCTACAATGAGCAGTTCTTC
CASSPKGGQAYNEQFF
>TRBV19|few|TRBJ1-5|TRBD1
TGTGCCAGTAGTATAATGGGGACAGGGCAACAGCCCCAGCATTTT
CASSIMGTGQQPQHF
>TRBV6-4|-|TRBJ2-6|-
TGTGCCAGCAGAACAGACAGACAGCCTCTGAGGTTGGCCAACGTCCTGACTTTC
CASRTDRQPLRLANVLTF
>TRBV7-9|-|TRBJ2-7|TRBD2
TGTGCCAGCAGCGGGGACACCTCAGCGGGGGATCTGGGCCTATACGAGCAGTACTTC
CASSGDTSAGDLGLYEQYF
>TRBV7-3|-|TRBJ2-2|TRBD2
TGTGCCAGCAGCCCACTAGCGGGAGTTACCGGGGAGCTGTTTTTT
CASSPLAGVTGELFF
>TRBV18|-|TRBJ2-7|-
TGTGCCAGCTCCGGGTTCTACGAGCAGTACTTC
CASSGFYEQYF
>TRBV14|-|TRBJ2-3|TRBD1
TGTGCCAGCAGCCAAGAAAAGGGACAGGGCACAGATACGCAGTATTTT
CASSQEKGQGTDTQYF
>TRBV5-6|-|TRBJ2-1|-
TGTGCCAGCAGCACCCTAGGTAATGAGCAGTTCTTC
CASSTLGNEQFF
>TRBV6-1|once|TRBJ2-2|-
TGTGCCAGCAGTGCCGTGACCGGGGAGCTGTTTTTT
CASSAVTGELFF
>TRBV4-1|-|TRBJ2-5|TRBD2
TGCGCCAGCAGCCAACCAATAGCGGGAGAAAGGGAGACCCAGTACTTC
CASSQPIAGERETQYF
>TRBV5-1|-|TRBJ2-5|TRBD1
TGCGCCAGCAGCTCCCGGGACAGGGCGATGGGGACCCAGTACTTC
CASSSRDRAMGTQYF
>TRBV6-1|-|TRBJ2-7|TRBD2
TGTGCCAGCAACCGGGTAGCGGGTAGCTCCTACGAGCAGTACTTC
CASNRVAGSSYEQYF
>TRBV10-2|-|TRBJ2-7|-
TGCGCCAGCAGTGAGTCGGACAGCGGCGGCCCCTGTCTCTACGAGCAGTACTTC
CASSESDSGGPCLYEQYF
>TRBV7-9|few|TRBJ1-2|-
TGTGCCAGCAGTCGGGCCCGCCTGGGGCGCTACACCTTC
CASSRARLGRYTF